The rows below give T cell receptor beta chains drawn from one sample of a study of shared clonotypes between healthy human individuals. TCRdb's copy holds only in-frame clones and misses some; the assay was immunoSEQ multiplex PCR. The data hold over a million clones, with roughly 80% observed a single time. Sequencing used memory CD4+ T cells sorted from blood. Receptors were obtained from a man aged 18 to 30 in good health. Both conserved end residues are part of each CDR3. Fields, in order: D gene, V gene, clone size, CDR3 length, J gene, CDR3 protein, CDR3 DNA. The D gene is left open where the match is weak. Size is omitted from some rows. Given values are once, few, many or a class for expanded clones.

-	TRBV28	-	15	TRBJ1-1	CASSLTSGGNAEAFF	TGTGCCAGCAGTTTAACGTCCGGGGGGAACGCTGAAGCTTTCTTT
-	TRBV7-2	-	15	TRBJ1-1	CASSLALGMNTEAFF	TGTGCCAGCAGCTTAGCGCTGGGAATGAACACTGAAGCTTTCTTT
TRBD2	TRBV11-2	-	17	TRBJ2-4	CASSHIGGGPLVNIQYF	TGTGCCAGCAGCCATATAGGCGGGGGGCCCTTGGTGAACATTCAGTACTTC
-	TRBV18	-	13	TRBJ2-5	CASSGGVLETQYF	TGTGCCAGCTCAGGCGGGGTGTTGGAGACCCAGTACTTC
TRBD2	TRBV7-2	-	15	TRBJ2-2	CASSSSGSVPGELFF	TGTGCCAGCAGCTCGAGCGGGAGCGTACCCGGGGAGCTGTTTTTT
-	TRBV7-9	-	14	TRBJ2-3	CASSLAGATDTQYF	TGTGCCAGCAGCTTAGCAGGGGCTACAGATACGCAGTATTTT
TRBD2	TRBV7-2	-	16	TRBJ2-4	CASSLGLAGSRGIQYF	TGTGCCAGCAGTTTGGGACTAGCGGGCAGTCGGGGCATTCAGTACTTC
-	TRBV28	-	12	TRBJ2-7	CASGGATYEQYF	TGTGCCAGCGGGGGTGCCACCTACGAGCAGTACTTC
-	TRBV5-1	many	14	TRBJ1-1	CASSLVAMNTEAFF	TGCGCCAGCAGCTTGGTAGCAATGAACACTGAAGCTTTCTTT
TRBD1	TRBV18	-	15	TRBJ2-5	CASSRAGTGEETQYF	TGTGCCAGCTCGCGGGCCGGGACAGGTGAAGAGACCCAGTACTTC
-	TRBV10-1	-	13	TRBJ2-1	CASSGQSPNEQFF	TGCGCCAGCAGTGGACAGAGCCCCAATGAGCAGTTCTTC
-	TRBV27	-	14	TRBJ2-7	CASSESWSSYEQYF	TGTGCCAGCAGTGAGTCTTGGTCCTCCTACGAGCAGTACTTC
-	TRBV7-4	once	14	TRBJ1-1	CASSKTEAGTEAFF	TGTGCCAGCAGCAAAACGGAAGCAGGGACTGAAGCTTTCTTT
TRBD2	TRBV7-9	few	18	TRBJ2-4	CASSPLAGVVGAKNIQYF	TGTGCCAGCAGCCCCCTAGCGGGAGTAGTAGGAGCCAAAAACATTCAGTACTTC
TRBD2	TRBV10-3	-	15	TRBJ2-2	CAISETSGATGELFF	TGTGCCATCAGTGAGACTAGCGGAGCCACCGGGGAGCTGTTTTTT
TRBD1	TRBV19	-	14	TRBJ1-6	CASSRDREASPLHF	TGTGCCAGTAGTAGGGACAGGGAGGCTTCACCCCTCCACTTT
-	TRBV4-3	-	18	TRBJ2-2	CASSQDTARTMYTGELFF	TGCGCCAGCAGCCAAGATACAGCGCGGACTATGTACACCGGGGAGCTGTTTTTT
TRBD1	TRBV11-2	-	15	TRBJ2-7	CASSLPGQGPYEQYF	TGTGCCAGCAGCCTACCGGGACAGGGTCCTTACGAGCAGTACTTC
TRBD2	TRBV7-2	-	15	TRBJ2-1	CASSVGLAGAGEQFF	TGTGCCAGCAGCGTGGGACTAGCGGGAGCGGGTGAGCAGTTCTTC
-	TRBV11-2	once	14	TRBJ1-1	CASSLDHGSTEAFF	TGTGCCAGCAGCTTAGATCACGGGTCCACTGAAGCTTTCTTT
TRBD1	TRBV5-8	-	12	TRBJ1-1	CASSLPSGGTFF	TGTGCCAGCAGCTTGCCATCAGGGGGAACTTTCTTT
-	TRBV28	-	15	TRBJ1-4	CASSNPGFTNEKLFF	TGTGCCAGCAGTAACCCAGGGTTCACTAATGAAAAACTGTTTTTT
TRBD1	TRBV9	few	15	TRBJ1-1	CASSGRQGLDTEAFF	TGTGCCAGCAGCGGGAGACAGGGGCTGGACACTGAAGCTTTCTTT
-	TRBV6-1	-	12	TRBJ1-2	CASISGGNGYTF	TGTGCCAGCATCTCGGGGGGAAATGGCTACACCTTC
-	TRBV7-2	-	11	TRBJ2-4	CASSLENIQYF	TGTGCCAGCAGCTTAGAAAACATTCAGTACTTC
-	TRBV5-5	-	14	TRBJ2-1	CASSLWGSYNEQFF	TGTGCCAGCAGCTTATGGGGATCCTACAATGAGCAGTTCTTC
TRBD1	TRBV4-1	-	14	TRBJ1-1	CASSPEGAYTEAFF	TGCGCCAGCAGCCCGGAGGGGGCCTACACTGAAGCTTTCTTT
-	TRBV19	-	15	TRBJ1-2	CASSPKAGANYGYTF	TGTGCCAGTAGCCCGAAAGCGGGAGCTAACTATGGCTACACCTTC